The next 18 T cell receptor beta chains were all read from a single sample in a study of cytomegalovirus exposure and HLA in healthy donors. PCR involved 60 Vbeta and 13 Jbeta primers. Repertoires were generated with immunoSEQ multiplex PCR, while TCRdb's copy carries only in-frame clones and drops some. The sample lists some 70,000 clones, about 78% occurring once. What was sequenced was PBMCs. These receptors all come from a man between 18 and 35 years old in good health and CMV-seronegative.

The chain combines TRBV5-1 with TRBJ1-4; a weak D match, TRBD1 (5 bases). Deletions cut 0 bases from V and 4 bases from J, with 10 bases between. CDR3 length equals 15 residues. Germline assignment: CDR1 SGHRS and CDR2 YFSETQ. This chain's CDR3 is CASSLAGRGNEKLFF. The CDR3 DNA is TGCGCCAGCAGCTTGGCTGGTAGGGGTAATGAAAAACTGTTTTTT.

This clone was counted once. V is TRBV7-8 and J is TRBJ1-5; the D gene is possibly TRBD1 (5 bases). This CDR3 comprises 16 residues. Trimming shortened V by 5 bases and J by 4 bases, and 18 bases separated the two germline ends. The germline V gene has CDR1 SGHVS and CDR2 FQNEAQ. This CDR3 is CASSPISTGGNQPQHF. The DNA of the CDR3 is TGTGCCAGCAGCCCCATCTCCACCGGGGGTAATCAGCCCCAGCATTTT.

This rearrangement joins TRBV4-2 to TRBJ1-2, with D possibly matching TRBD1 (6 bases). Trimming removed 4 bases from V and 4 bases from J, with 13 bases in between. This CDR3 contains 14 residues. From germline, CDR1 is LGHNA and CDR2 YNFKEQ. The CDR3 is CASSRNQGPYGYTF. In DNA form, the CDR3 reads TGTGCCAGCAGCCGCAATCAGGGGCCCTATGGCTACACCTTC.

The chain recombines TRBV18 with TRBJ1-6; 9 bases agree with TRBD1. Germline V CDR1 and CDR2: KGHSH, LQKENI. V gave up 1 base and J gave up 7 bases; unmatched junction bases: 5. The CDR3 runs to 16 residues. The CDR3 sequence: CASSPLPGQGNSPLHF. CDR3 sequence (DNA): TGTGCCAGCTCACCACTACCGGGACAGGGCAATTCACCCCTCCACTTT. The complete variable domain, with remaining parts taken from reference TRBV18 and TRBJ1-6, reads NAGVMQNPRHLVRRRGQEARLRCSPMKGHSHVYWYRQLPEEGLKFMVYLQKENIIDESGMPKERFSAEFPKEGPSILRIQQVVRGDSAAYFCASSPLPGQGNSPLHFGNGTRLTVT.

The genes are TRBV27 and TRBJ1-1; 8 bases match TRBD1. CDR1 is MNHEY, CDR2 SMNVEV, per germline (reference sequence). Unmatched junction bases numbered 6, after V lost 6 bases and J lost 3 bases. The CDR3 has 14 residues. As DNA, the CDR3 is TGTGCCAGCAGCAGGCAGGGGGCGGACACTGAAGCTTTCTTT. Residues: CASSRQGADTEAFF.

The genes are TRBV9 and TRBJ1-4, with D possibly being TRBD1 (6 bases). The CDR3 spans 14 residues. Trimming stripped 0 bases from V and 8 bases from J, with 11 bases between. Looked up from germline, CDR1 is SGDLS and CDR2 is YYNGEE. The CDR3 region has the DNA TGTGCCAGCAGCGTAGACGTCAGGGGCGAAAAACTGTTTTTT. Its translation is CASSVDVRGEKLFF.

This clone occurred once. J is TRBJ1-5 and V is TRBV19, with 7 bases fitting TRBD1. In germline, CDR1 is LNHDA, CDR2 SQIVND (reference sequence). This CDR3 region has 15 residues. The V and J ends lost 7 bases and 4 bases, in that order; junction bases with no gene match: 10. The CDR3 region has the DNA TGTGCCAGTACCCTCGGGGACAGCTCGAATCAGCCCCAGCATTTT. Protein sequence: CASTLGDSSNQPQHF.

This chain uses TRBV19 with TRBJ1-5; TRBD1 aligns across 9 bases. The CDR3 loop spans 16 amino acids. The V gene's germline CDR1 is LNHDA and CDR2 SQIVND (reference sequence). Unmatched junction bases numbered 6, after V lost 0 bases and J lost 6 bases. The CDR3 DNA is TGTGCCAGTAGTATAGATTTTGGACAGGGGCTTCAGCCCCAGCATTTT. Its protein product is CASSIDFGQGLQPQHF. Full variable domain (remainder filled in from reference TRBV19 and TRBJ1-5): DGGITQSPKYLFRKEGQNVTLSCEQNLNHDAMYWYRQDPGQGLRLIYYSQIVNDFQKGDIAEGYSVSREKKESFPLTVTSAQKNPTAFYLCASSIDFGQGLQPQHFGDGTRLSIL.

The rearrangement joins TRBV2 to TRBJ2-5; 9 bases fit TRBD2. The ends lost 8 bases at V and 1 base at J; junction bases unmatched: 11. The CDR3 consists of 16 residues. Germline CDR1 reads SNHLY; CDR2 reads FYNNEI. CDR3 bases: TGTGCCAGCTCCTACGGGCTAGCGGGATCCCAAGAGACCCAGTACTTC. Encoded protein: CASSYGLAGSQETQYF.

The V and J genes are TRBV19 and TRBJ1-1, with a weak D call TRBD1 (6 bases). The germline V gene encodes CDR1 LNHDA and CDR2 SQIVND (reference sequence). The CDR3 sequence is 16 residues long. V was trimmed by 1 base and J by 0 bases, leaving 12 bases between them. The CDR3, as DNA: TGTGCCAGTAGTATAGTCCCCACAGGGTTGAACACTGAAGCTTTCTTT. It translates to CASSIVPTGLNTEAFF.

The CDR3 DNA reads TGTGCCAGTACCCCCGGGACAGGGCGATCTGGAAACACCATATATTTT. Translating it yields CASTPGTGRSGNTIYF. The V gene is TRBV19, the J gene TRBJ1-3; 9 bases align to TRBD1. Germline trimming cut 7 bases from V and 1 base from J; bases unmatched to any gene: 8. The germline V gene has CDR1 LNHDA and CDR2 SQIVND (reference sequence). CDR3 size: 16 residues. Together with reference TRBV19 and TRBJ1-3, the CDR3 gives the full variable domain: DGGITQSPKYLFRKEGQNVTLSCEQNLNHDAMYWYRQDPGQGLRLIYYSQIVNDFQKGDIAEGYSVSREKKESFPLTVTSAQKNPTAFYLCASTPGTGRSGNTIYFGEGSWLTVV.

A single count supports this clone. The chain is built from TRBV19 and TRBJ1-5; no reliable D call. The CDR3 sequence is 12 residues long. The V end lost 6 bases, the J end lost 3 bases, and 6 bases lay between the germline ends. Germline assignment: CDR1 LNHDA and CDR2 SQIVND (reference sequence). This CDR3 reads CASSQNNQPQHF. As DNA, the CDR3 is TGTGCCAGTAGCCAGAACAATCAGCCCCAGCATTTT.

The genes are TRBV18 and TRBJ1-5; D is unresolved. The CDR3 sequence is 17 residues long. Per germline, CDR1 KGHSH and CDR2 LQKENI. The V end lost 7 bases, the J end lost 0 bases, and 19 bases lay between the germline ends. CDR3 coding DNA: TGTGCCAGCTGGCAGAACGGGTCTCTTACTAGCAATCAGCCCCAGCATTTT. It codes for CASWQNGSLTSNQPQHF.

The rearrangement joins TRBV5-6 to TRBJ1-3; D is undetermined. CDR1 is SGHDT, CDR2 YYEEEE, per germline. Trimming cost V 2 bases and J 0 bases, with 12 bases left between them. CDR3 length: 16 amino acids. The CDR3 sequence is CASSLTPAYSGNTIYF. The DNA of the CDR3 is TGTGCCAGCAGCTTAACACCCGCTTACTCTGGAAACACCATATATTTT.

This clone has a handful of counts. The CDR3 spells CASSRDRVNPLTF. DNA of the CDR3: TGTGCCAGCAGTCGGGACAGGGTAAACCCGCTTACTTTC. V and J are TRBV7-3 and TRBJ2-6, with 9 bases lining up with TRBD1. Germline loops: CDR1 SGHTA, CDR2 FQGTGA. V gave up 6 bases and J gave up 19 bases; unmatched junction bases: 13. The CDR3 loop spans 13 amino acids.

This clone was recorded once. This chain joins TRBV14 and TRBJ2-1; possible D gene TRBD1, 5 bases. Trimming left V 1 base short and J 6 bases short, with 25 bases between. This CDR3 spans 19 amino acids. Germline CDR1 is SGHDN and CDR2 is FVKESK. The CDR3 DNA follows: TGTGCCAGCAGCCAAGTCAGGGCTAGGGGCCCCGGCCTGGCCAATGAGCAGTTCTTC. Its protein product is CASSQVRARGPGLANEQFF.

The V and J genes are TRBV15 and TRBJ2-3; tentative D call: TRBD2 (6 bases). The V gene's germline CDR1 is LNHNV and CDR2 YYDKDF (reference sequence). Trimming took 5 bases from V and 1 from J, leaving 10 bases between them. The CDR3 consists of 14 residues. As DNA, the CDR3 is TGTGCCACCAGCCCCGGGGAGGGCACAGATACGCAGTATTTT. This gives the protein CATSPGEGTDTQYF.

This clone was detected only a few times. The rearrangement joins TRBV27 to TRBJ1-2, with 7 bases identical to TRBD1. Germline trimming cut 3 bases from V and 8 bases from J; bases unmatched to any gene: 9. This CDR3 has 14 residues. Germline loops: CDR1 MNHEY, CDR2 SMNVEV (reference sequence). CDR3 coding DNA: TGTGCCAGCAGTTTCCAAACAGGGGCATCAGGCTACACCTTC. Its protein is CASSFQTGASGYTF.